These 20 T cell receptor beta chains were all obtained from the same sample, sequenced in a study of Graves' ophthalmopathy and Graves' hyperthyroidism. TCR beta CDR3 regions were amplified from RNA transcripts. In the first round, RT-PCR was carried out with HTBI primers, and a multiplex PCR formed the second round. TCRdb re-derived calls from the multiplex PCR reads in MiXCR, one entry per CDR3 protein. Of over a million distinct CDR3 sequences in the sample, around a third were seen once. The sample was peripheral blood or thyroid tissue (not recorded which). The receptors here all came from an adult man with Graves' hyperthyroidism.

The table lists this clonotype with many counts. V usage is TRBV29-1 and J usage is TRBJ1-2; 7 bases map to TRBD1. Trimming took 5 bases from V and 4 from J; bases not matched to a gene: 7. The germline CDR1 and CDR2 sequences are SQVTM and ANQGSEA. CDR3 size: 13 residues. The CDR3 DNA follows: TGCAGCGTTCTAGGGGGCATGACCTATGGCTACACCTTC. This gives the protein CSVLGGMTYGYTF. Full variable domain (remainder filled in from reference TRBV29-1 and TRBJ1-2): SAVISQKPSRDICQRGTSLTIQCQVDSQVTMMFWYRQQPGQSLTLIATANQGSEATYESGFVIDKFPISRPNLTFSTLTVSNMSPEDSSIYLCSVLGGMTYGYTFGSGTRLTVV.

This clonotype was seen at least ten times. The chain joins TRBV29-1 to TRBJ1-2; the D gene is possibly TRBD1 (6 bases). V lost 7 bases and J 7 bases, leaving 19 bases between the germline ends. Germline V gene lookup returns CDR1 SQVTM and CDR2 ANQGSEA. The CDR3 runs to 13 residues. The DNA of the CDR3 is TGCAGCGCGCCTTTCACAGGGCAATTTGGCTACACCTTC. It codes for CSAPFTGQFGYTF. The full variable domain, completed using reference TRBV29-1 and TRBJ1-2, is SAVISQKPSRDICQRGTSLTIQCQVDSQVTMMFWYRQQPGQSLTLIATANQGSEATYESGFVIDKFPISRPNLTFSTLTVSNMSPEDSSIYLCSAPFTGQFGYTFGSGTRLTVV.

As for this clonotype: Sequence at one end of the junction differs from germline and may be a read error. In DNA, the CDR3 is TGTGCCAGCAGTTCCGGACAGGGGCTATCACCCCTCCACTTT. It codes for CASSSGQGLSPLHF. This chain connects TRBV10-3 to TRBJ1-6, with 9 bases that match TRBD1. CDR1 and CDR2 (germline): ENHRY, SYGVKD. The CDR3 loop spans 14 amino acids.

The CDR3 coding sequence is TGTGCCATCAGTGACAGGGCTCATGAGCAGTTCTTC. Translating gives CAISDRAHEQFF. This chain uses TRBV10-3 with TRBJ2-7; D possibly corresponds to TRBD1 (5 bases). The J call is doubtful: the DNA matches TRBJ2-1 better. The germline V gene has CDR1 ENHRY and CDR2 SYGVKD. This CDR3 has 12 amino acids.

The rearrangement uses TRBV6-5 and TRBJ1-1, with 7 nucleotides matching TRBD1. This CDR3 region has 13 residues. CDR1 and CDR2 from the germline V gene are MNHEY and SVGAGI. Trimming removed 5 bases from V and 11 bases from J; junction bases left unmatched: 11. For the CDR3, the DNA is TGTGCCAGCAGTGCCAGGGGGGGGGCTGTTGCTTTCTTT. Its protein is CASSARGGAVAFF.

This clonotype was detected ten times or more. CDR3 DNA: TGCAGCGTTGCGGGGGCCGTAAGGTACGAGCAGTACTTC. Protein product: CSVAGAVRYEQYF. This chain links TRBV29-1 with TRBJ2-7; D tentatively reads TRBD1 or TRBD2 (6 bases each). V dropped 4 bases and J dropped 4 bases, with 14 bases sitting between them. Germline V gene lookup returns CDR1 SQVTM and CDR2 ANQGSEA. The CDR3 runs 13 residues.

Of note for this clonotype: Relative to the germline gene, one junction end is altered; a read error may explain this. This chain connects TRBV5-1 to TRBJ2-7; 11 nucleotides line up with TRBD2. Germline CDR1 SGHRS, CDR2 YFSETQ. The CDR3 length is 14 residues. The CDR3 nucleotides are TGTGCCAGCAGCGCAACTAGCGGGAGCGTCCAGCAGTACTTC. It is translated as CASSATSGSVQQYF.

This chain uses TRBV7-9 with TRBJ2-2; 11 bases are a match to TRBD2. The J segment lost 4 bases and the V segment lost 2 bases, leaving 12 bases of the junction unmatched. Germline CDR1 reads SEHNR; CDR2 reads FQNEAQ (reference sequence). CDR3 length: 19 residues. CDR3 nucleotide sequence: TGTGCCAGCAGCTTAAAAAGTAGCGGGAGGGCCGAGGTCACCGGGGAGCTGTTTTTT. This gives the protein CASSLKSSGRAEVTGELFF.

About this clonotype itself: One end of the junction fails to match germline, which may point to a read error. The chain employs TRBV7-8 and TRBJ1-4; D is ambiguous. The CDR3 has 15 residues. Germline V gene sequence: CDR1 SGHVS, CDR2 FQNEAQ. The CDR3 nucleotides read TGTGCCAGCAGCCTTAGACGAATGCCAAATGAAAAACTGCTTTTT. Translation: CASSLRRMPNEKLLF.

This chain uses TRBV11-2 with TRBJ1-1; D is ambiguous. Germline CDR1 and CDR2: SGHAT and FQNNGV. The CDR3 loop spans 14 amino acids. V lost 2 bases, J lost 8 bases, and 15 bases lay in between. The CDR3 DNA is TGTGCCAGCAGCTTACCGGGAGCCGGGTTGGAAGCTTTCTTT. Protein product: CASSLPGAGLEAFF.

This clonotype was seen ten or more times. This chain links TRBV6-1 with TRBJ1-6, with a tentative D call TRBD1 (5 bases). The CDR3 runs to 13 residues. Germline-derived CDR1 and CDR2 are MNHNS and SASEGT. Trimming left V 4 bases short and J 8 bases short, with 9 bases between. CDR3 DNA sequence: TGTGCCAGCAGTGCCGGGGGTGATTCACCCCTCCACTTT. Encoded protein: CASSAGGDSPLHF.

The sample holds many counts of this clonotype. This sequence joins TRBV2 and TRBJ1-2; D gene unclear. Trimming shortened V by 1 base and J by 0 bases, and 9 bases separated the two germline ends. Germline V lookup: CDR1 SNHLY, CDR2 FYNNEI. CDR3 size: 15 residues. CDR3 nucleotide sequence: TGTGCCAGCAGTGAAGGCTTCAACCCTAACTATGGCTACACCTTC. Its translation: CASSEGFNPNYGYTF.

The sample holds many counts of this clonotype. The chain recombines TRBV7-9 with TRBJ2-2; no definite D call. The CDR3 is 16 residues long. CDR1 SEHNR and CDR2 FQNEAQ come from the germline V gene (reference sequence). The V end lost 11 bases, the J end lost 1 base, and 20 bases lay between the germline ends. The CDR3 DNA reads TGTGCCGCCCCCCTAACCACCCCACTGAACACCGGGGAGCTGTTTTTT. This codes for CAAPLTTPLNTGELFF.

This clonotype was seen a handful of times. The rearrangement uses TRBV19 and TRBJ2-2; 8 bases agree with TRBD2. The CDR3 spans 19 residues. Germline CDR1 reads LNHDA; CDR2 reads SQIVND (reference sequence). The trim removed 3 bases at V and 2 bases at J, leaving 14 bases unmatched. CDR3 coding DNA: TGTGCCAGTAGTATCTTCACCACTCGTACTAGCGGTAACACCGGGGAGCTGTTTTTT. Translated, it gives CASSIFTTRTSGNTGELFF.

V and J are TRBV13 and TRBJ1-2; D is undetermined. The V and J ends lost 4 bases and 4 bases respectively, with 13 bases between them. Germline V gene lookup returns CDR1 PRHDT and CDR2 FYEKMQ (reference sequence). The CDR3 has 14 amino acids. The DNA of the CDR3 is TGTGCCAGCAGCTCAGGTCAAAAGGCCTATGGCTACACCTTC. Protein sequence: CASSSGQKAYGYTF.

In this sample, this clonotype turned up many times. The chain carries TRBV7-6 and TRBJ2-5; 13 bases match TRBD2. CDR3 length: 20 residues. CDR1 and CDR2 (germline): SGHVS, FNYEAQ. The J segment lost 2 bases and the V segment lost 5 bases, leaving 17 bases of the junction unmatched. CDR3 region: CASSKRIRLAGGGDQETQYF. The CDR3 region has the DNA TGTGCCAGCAGCAAAAGAATTAGACTAGCGGGGGGCGGAGATCAAGAGACCCAGTACTTC.

This clonotype was observed many times. This chain joins TRBV9 and TRBJ2-2; D is perhaps TRBD2 (5 bases). The CDR3 length is 15 residues. Deletions cut 0 bases from V and 7 bases from J, with 13 bases between. CDR1 and CDR2 (germline): SGDLS, YYNGEE. As DNA, the CDR3 is TGTGCCAGCAGCGTAGATGGAAGAGGGAACGGGGAGCTGTTTTTT. This codes for CASSVDGRGNGELFF.

As to this clonotype: Mismatch with germline at one junction end may stem from a read error. V usage is TRBV7-2 and J usage is TRBJ2-2; 14 bases are shared with TRBD2. From germline, CDR1 is SGHTA and CDR2 FQGNSA. The CDR3 runs to 16 residues. The CDR3 region is CASSQGLAGDTGELFF. CDR3 DNA sequence: TGCGCCAGCAGCCAGGGACTAGCGGGAGACACCGGGGAGCTGTTTTTT.

This chain links TRBV20-1 with TRBJ2-7; 7 bases are shared with TRBD2. The CDR3 length is 15 residues. V shed 0 bases and J 1 base; nucleotides not matched to a gene: 6. Germline CDR1 and CDR2: DFQATT and SNEGSKA (reference sequence). CDR3 amino acids: CSARDFQRGSYEQYF. CDR3 coding DNA: TGCAGTGCTAGAGATTTCCAGCGGGGATCCTACGAGCAGTACTTC.

The rearrangement joins TRBV10-3 to TRBJ1-6; D gene uncertain. Germline CDR1 and CDR2: ENHRY and SYGVKD. V shed 8 bases and J shed 7 bases, with 18 bases lying between them. This CDR3 comprises 15 residues. The CDR3: CAIRPVSVDNSPLHF. In nucleotides, the CDR3 is TGTGCCATCCGACCGGTATCGGTGGACAATTCACCCCTCCACTTT.